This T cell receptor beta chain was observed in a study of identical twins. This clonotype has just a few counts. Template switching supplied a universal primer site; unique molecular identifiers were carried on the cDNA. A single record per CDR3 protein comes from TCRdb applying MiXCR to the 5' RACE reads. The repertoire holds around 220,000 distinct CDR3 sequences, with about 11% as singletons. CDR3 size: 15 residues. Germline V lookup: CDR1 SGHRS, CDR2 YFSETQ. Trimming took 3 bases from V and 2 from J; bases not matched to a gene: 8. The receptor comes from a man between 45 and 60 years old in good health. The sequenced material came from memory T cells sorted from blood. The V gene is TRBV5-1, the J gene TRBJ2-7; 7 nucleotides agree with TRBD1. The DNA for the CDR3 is TGCGCCAGCAGCTATGGACAGGCCTCCGCCTACGAGCAGTACTTC. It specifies CASSYGQASAYEQYF.